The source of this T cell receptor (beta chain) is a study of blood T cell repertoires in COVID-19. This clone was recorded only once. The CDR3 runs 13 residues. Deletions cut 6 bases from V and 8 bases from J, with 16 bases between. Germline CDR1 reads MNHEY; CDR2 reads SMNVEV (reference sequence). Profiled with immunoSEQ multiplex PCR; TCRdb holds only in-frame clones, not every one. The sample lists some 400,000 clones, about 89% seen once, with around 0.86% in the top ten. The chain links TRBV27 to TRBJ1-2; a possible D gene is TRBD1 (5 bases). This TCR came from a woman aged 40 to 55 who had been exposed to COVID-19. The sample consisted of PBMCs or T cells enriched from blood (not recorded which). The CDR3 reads CASREPGTYGYTF. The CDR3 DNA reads TGTGCCAGCAGAGAACCAGGGACTTACGGCTACACCTTC.